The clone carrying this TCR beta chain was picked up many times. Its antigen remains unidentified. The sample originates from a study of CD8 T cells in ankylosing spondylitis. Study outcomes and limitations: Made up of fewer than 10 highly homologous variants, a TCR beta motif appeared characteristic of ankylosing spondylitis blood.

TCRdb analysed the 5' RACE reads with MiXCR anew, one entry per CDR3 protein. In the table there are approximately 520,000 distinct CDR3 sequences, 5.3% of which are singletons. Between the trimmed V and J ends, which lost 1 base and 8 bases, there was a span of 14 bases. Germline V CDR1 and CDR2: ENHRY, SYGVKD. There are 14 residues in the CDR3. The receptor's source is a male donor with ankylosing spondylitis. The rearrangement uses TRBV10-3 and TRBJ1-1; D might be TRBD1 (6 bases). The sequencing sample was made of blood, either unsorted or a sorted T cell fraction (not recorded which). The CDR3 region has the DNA TGTGCCATCAGTGAGTGGGTATCGGGGACAGAAGCTTTCTTT. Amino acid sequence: CAISEWVSGTEAFF.